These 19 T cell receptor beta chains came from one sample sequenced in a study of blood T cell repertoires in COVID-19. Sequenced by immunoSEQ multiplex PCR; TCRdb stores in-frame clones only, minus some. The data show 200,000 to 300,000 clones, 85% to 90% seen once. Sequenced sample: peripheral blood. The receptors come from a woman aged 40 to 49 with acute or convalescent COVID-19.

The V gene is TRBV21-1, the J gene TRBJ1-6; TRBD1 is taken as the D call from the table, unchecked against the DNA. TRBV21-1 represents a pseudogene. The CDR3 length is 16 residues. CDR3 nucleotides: TGTGCCAGCAGCTATACAGGGCTCTCCTATAATTCACCCCTCCACTTT. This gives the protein CASSYTGLSYNSPLHF.

CDR3 protein: CASTGVGYTF. The CDR3 nucleotides read TGTGCCAGCACAGGGGTTGGCTACACCTTC. This rearrangement joins TRBV6-5 to TRBJ1-2; D perhaps matches TRBD1 (6 bases). CDR3 size: 10 residues. Germline V lookup: CDR1 MNHEY, CDR2 SVGAGI. The V end was cut by 7 bases, the J end by 7 bases, with 7 bases between.

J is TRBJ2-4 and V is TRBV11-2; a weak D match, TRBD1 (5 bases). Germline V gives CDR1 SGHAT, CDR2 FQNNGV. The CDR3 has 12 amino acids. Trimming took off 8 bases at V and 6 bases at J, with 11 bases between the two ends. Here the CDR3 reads CASAERGNIQYF. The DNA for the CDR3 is TGTGCCAGCGCAGAAAGGGGAAACATTCAGTACTTC.

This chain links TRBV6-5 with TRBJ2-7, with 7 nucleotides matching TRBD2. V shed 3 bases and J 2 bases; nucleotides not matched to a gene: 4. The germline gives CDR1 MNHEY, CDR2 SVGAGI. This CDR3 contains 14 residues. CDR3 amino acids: CASSYAGVPYEQYV. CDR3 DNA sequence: TGTGCCAGCAGTTATGCGGGGGTACCCTACGAGCAGTACGTC.

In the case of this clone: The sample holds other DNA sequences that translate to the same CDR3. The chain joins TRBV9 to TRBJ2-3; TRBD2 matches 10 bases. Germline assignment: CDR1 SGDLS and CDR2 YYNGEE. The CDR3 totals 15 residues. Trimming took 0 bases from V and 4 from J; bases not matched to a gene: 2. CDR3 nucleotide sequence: TGTGCCAGCAGCGTAGCCAGCGGGGGGGCAGATACGCAGTATTTT. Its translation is CASSVASGGADTQYF.

CDR3 DNA sequence: TGTGCCTGGAAGGGGCAGGGGCCGCGAGGGACGTATGGCTACACCTTC. Translating gives CAWKGQGPRGTYGYTF. The chain is built from TRBV30 and TRBJ1-2, with a possible D match to TRBD1 (6 bases). This CDR3 region has 16 residues. Trimming stripped 4 bases from V and 5 bases from J, with 23 bases between. Germline CDR1 GTSNPN, CDR2 SVGIG (reference sequence). Together with reference TRBV30 and TRBJ1-2, the CDR3 gives the full variable domain: SQTIHQWPATLVQPVGSPLSLECTVEGTSNPNLYWYRQAAGRGLQLLFYSVGIGQISSEVPQNLSASRPQDRQFILSSKKLLLSDSGFYLCAWKGQGPRGTYGYTFGSGTRLTVV.

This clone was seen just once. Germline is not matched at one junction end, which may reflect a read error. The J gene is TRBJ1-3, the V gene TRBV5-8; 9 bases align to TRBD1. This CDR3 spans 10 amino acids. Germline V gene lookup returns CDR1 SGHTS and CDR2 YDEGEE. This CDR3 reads CASSLGQGKF. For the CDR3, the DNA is TGTGCCAGCAGCCTGGGACAGGGAAAATTT.

The CDR3 region is CASTRDQNSPLHF. The CDR3 nucleotides are TGTGCCAGTACCCGGGATCAAAATTCACCCCTCCACTTT. V gene TRBV19 combines with J gene TRBJ1-6; D uncertain. Germline assignment: CDR1 LNHDA and CDR2 SQIVND (reference sequence). The V and J ends lost 7 bases and 7 bases respectively, with 11 bases between them. The CDR3 is made up of 13 amino acids.

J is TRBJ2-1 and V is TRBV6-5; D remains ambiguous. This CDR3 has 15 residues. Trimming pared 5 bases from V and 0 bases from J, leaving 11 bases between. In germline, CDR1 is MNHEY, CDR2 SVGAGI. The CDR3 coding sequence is TGTGCCAGCAGTCTCGCAGGTAGCTCCTACAATGAGCAGTTCTTC. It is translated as CASSLAGSSYNEQFF.

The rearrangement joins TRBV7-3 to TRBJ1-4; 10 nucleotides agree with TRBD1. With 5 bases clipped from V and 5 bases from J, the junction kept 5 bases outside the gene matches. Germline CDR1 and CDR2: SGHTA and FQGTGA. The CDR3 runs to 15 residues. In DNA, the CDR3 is TGTGCCAGCAGCCGGACAGGGGGTGAAAATGAAAAACTGTTTTTT. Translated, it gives CASSRTGGENEKLFF.

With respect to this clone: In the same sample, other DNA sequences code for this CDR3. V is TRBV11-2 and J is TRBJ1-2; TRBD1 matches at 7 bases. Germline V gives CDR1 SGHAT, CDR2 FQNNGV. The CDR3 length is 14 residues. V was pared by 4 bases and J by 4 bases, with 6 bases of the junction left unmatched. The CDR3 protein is CASSSGTGVYGYTF. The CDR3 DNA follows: TGTGCCAGCAGCTCAGGAACAGGGGTCTATGGCTACACCTTC.

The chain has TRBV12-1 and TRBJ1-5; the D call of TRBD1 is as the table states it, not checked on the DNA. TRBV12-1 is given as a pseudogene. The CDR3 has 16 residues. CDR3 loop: CASSHADRGRNQPQHF. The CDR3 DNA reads TGTGCCAGCAGCCACGCCGACAGGGGTCGAAATCAGCCCCAGCATTTT.

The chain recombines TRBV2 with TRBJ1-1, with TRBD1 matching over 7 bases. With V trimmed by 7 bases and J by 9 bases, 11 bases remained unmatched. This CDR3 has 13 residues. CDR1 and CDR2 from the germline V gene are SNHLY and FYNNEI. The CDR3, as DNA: TGTGCCAGCAACACGGTAAGACAGGGAAAAGCTTTCTTT. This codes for CASNTVRQGKAFF.

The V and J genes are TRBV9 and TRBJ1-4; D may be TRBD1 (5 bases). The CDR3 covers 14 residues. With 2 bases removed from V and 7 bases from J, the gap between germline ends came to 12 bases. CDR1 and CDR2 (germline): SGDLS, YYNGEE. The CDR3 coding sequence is TGTGCCAGCAGCGTTCAGGGCGTGAGTGAAAAACTGTTTTTT. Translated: CASSVQGVSEKLFF.

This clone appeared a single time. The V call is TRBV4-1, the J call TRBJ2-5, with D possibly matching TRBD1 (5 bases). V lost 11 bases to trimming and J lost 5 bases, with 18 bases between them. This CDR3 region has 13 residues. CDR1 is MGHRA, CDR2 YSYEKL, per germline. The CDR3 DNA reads TGCGCCGGGAAGACAGTCCAAACGGAGACCCAGTACTTC. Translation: CAGKTVQTETQYF.

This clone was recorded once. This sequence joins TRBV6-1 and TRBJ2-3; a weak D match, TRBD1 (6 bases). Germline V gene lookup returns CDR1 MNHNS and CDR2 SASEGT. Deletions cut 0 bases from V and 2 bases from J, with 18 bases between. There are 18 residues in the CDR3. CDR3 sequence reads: CASSEALRRQADTDTQYF. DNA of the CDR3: TGTGCCAGCAGTGAAGCGCTTCGGAGACAGGCTGACACAGATACGCAGTATTTT.

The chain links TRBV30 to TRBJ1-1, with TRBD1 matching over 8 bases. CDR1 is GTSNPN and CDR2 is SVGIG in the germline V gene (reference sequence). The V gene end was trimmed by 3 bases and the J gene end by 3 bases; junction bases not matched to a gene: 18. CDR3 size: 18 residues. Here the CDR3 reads CAWRDPGLTGAAYTEAFF. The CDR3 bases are TGTGCCTGGAGGGATCCCGGGCTGACAGGGGCGGCTTACACTGAAGCTTTCTTT.

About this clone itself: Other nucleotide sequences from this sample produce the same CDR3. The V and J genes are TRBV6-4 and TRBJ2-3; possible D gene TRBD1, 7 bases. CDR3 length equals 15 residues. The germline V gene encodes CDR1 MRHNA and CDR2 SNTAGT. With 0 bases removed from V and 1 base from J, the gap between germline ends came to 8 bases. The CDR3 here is CASSDSRGGTDTQYF. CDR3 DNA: TGTGCCAGCAGTGACTCCAGGGGGGGCACAGATACGCAGTATTTT.

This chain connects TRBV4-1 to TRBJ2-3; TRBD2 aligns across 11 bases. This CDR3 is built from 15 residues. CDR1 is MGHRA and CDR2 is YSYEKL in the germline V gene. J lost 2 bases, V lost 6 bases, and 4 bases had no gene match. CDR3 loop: CASRVLAGDTDTQYF. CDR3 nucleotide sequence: TGCGCCAGCAGGGTACTAGCGGGGGACACAGATACGCAGTATTTT.